This T cell receptor (beta chain) was identified during a study of PD-L1 blockade in urothelial cancer. This CDR3 comprises 13 residues. Germline assignment: CDR1 SGHTA and CDR2 FQGNSA. Trimming removed 5 bases from V and 3 bases from J, with 10 bases in between. Time point defined: pretreatment peripheral blood. Diagnoses among patients were locally advanced or metastatic urothelial carcinoma. This clone was detected once. Assay: immunoSEQ multiplex PCR; the TCRdb copy retains only in-frame clones and omits some. Among around 130,000 clones listed, around 84% were seen once. This specimen was PBMCs, taken around atezolizumab (anti-PD-L1) treatment. The receptor comes from a man in his fifties with urothelial cancer. This chain links TRBV7-2 with TRBJ1-1, with no clear D. The CDR3: CASSAVGYTEAFF. The CDR3 region has the DNA TGTGCCAGCAGCGCGGTTGGGTACACTGAAGCTTTCTTT.